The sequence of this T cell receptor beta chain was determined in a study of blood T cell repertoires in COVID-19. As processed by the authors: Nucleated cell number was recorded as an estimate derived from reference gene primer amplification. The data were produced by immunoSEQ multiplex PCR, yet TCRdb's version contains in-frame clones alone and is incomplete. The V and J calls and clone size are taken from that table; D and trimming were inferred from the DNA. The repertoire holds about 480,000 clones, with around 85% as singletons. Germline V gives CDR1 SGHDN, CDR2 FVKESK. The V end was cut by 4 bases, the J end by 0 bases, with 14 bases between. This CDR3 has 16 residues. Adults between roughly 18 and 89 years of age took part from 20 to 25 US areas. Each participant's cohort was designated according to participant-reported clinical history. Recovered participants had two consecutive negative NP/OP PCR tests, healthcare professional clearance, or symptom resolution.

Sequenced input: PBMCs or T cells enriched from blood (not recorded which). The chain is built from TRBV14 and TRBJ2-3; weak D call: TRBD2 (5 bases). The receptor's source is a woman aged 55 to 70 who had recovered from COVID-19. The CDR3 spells CASSRYRGTSTDTQYF. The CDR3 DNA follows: TGTGCCAGCAGCCGCTACCGGGGAACTAGCACAGATACGCAGTATTTT.